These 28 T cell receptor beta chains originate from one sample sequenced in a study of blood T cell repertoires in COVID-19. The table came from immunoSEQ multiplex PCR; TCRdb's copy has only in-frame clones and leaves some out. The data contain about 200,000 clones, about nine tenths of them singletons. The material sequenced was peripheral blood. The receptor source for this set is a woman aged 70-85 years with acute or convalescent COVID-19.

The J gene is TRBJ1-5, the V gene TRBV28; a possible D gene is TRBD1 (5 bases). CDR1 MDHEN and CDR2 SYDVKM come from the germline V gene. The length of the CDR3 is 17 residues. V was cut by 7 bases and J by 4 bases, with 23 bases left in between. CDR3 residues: CASTSGGMAFSNQPQHF. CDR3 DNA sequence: TGTGCCAGCACCTCCGGGGGTATGGCTTTTAGTAATCAGCCCCAGCATTTT.

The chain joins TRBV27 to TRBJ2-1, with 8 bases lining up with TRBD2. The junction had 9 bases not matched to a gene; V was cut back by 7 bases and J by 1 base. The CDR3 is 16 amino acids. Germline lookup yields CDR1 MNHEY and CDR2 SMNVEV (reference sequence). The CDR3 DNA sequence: TGTGCCAGCAAACTGCGGGAGGAGTCATCCTACAATGAGCAGTTCTTC. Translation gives CASKLREESSYNEQFF.

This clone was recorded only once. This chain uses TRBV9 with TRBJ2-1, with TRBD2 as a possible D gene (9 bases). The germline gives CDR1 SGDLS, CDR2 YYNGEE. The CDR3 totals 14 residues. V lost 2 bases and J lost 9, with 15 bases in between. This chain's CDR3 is CASSVTSGQGEQFF. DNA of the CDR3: TGTGCCAGCAGCGTGACTAGCGGACAGGGTGAGCAGTTCTTC.

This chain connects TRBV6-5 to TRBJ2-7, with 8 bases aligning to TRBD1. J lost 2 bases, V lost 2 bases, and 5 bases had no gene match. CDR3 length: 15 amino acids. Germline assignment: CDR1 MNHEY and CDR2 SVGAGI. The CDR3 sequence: CASSYSPQGAYEQYF. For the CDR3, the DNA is TGTGCCAGCAGTTACAGCCCACAGGGGGCCTACGAGCAGTACTTC.

This CDR3 reads CASSLEGGASLETQYF. The DNA for the CDR3 is TGCGCCAGCAGCTTGGAGGGGGGGGCGAGTTTAGAGACCCAGTACTTC. This rearrangement joins TRBV5-1 to TRBJ2-5; D is perhaps TRBD2 (7 bases). CDR3 length: 16 residues. CDR1 is SGHRS and CDR2 is YFSETQ in the germline V gene. V shed 0 bases and J shed 4 bases, with 16 bases lying between them.

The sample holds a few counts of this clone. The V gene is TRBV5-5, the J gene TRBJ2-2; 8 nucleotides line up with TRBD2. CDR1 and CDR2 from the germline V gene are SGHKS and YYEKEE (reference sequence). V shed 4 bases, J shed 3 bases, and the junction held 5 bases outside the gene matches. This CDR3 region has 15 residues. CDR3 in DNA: TGTGCCAGCAGCCCCCGGGGGGGGGACACCGGGGAGCTGTTTTTT. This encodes CASSPRGGDTGELFF.

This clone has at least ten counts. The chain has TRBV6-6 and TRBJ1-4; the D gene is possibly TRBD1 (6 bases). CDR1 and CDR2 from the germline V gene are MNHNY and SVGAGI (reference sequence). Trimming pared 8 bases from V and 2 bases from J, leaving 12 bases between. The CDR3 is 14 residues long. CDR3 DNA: TGTGCCAGCCAAAGACAGGAGACTAATGAAAAACTGTTTTTT. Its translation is CASQRQETNEKLFF.

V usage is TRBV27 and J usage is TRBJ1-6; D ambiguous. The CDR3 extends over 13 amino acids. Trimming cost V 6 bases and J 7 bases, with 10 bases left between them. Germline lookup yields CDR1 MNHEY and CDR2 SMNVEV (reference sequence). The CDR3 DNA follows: TGTGCCAGCAGACTCTCCGAGAATTCACCCCTCCACTTT. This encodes CASRLSENSPLHF.

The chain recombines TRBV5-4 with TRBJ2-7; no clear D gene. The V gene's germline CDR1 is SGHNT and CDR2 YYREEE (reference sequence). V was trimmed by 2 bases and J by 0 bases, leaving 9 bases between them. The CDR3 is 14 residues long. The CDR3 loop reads CASSFGGSSYEQYF. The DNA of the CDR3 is TGTGCCAGCAGCTTCGGCGGAAGCTCCTACGAGCAGTACTTC.

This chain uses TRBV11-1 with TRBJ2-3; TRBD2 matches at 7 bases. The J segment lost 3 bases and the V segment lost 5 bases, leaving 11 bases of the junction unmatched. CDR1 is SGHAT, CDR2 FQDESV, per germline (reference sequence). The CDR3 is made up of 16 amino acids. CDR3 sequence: CASSGTGGRMTDTQYF. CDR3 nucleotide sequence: TGTGCCAGCAGCGGGACCGGCGGGAGAATGACAGATACGCAGTATTTT.

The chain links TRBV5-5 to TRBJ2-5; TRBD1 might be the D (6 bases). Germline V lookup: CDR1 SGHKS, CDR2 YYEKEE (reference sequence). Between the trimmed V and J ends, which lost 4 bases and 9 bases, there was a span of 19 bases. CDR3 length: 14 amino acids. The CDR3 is CASSPQGHPGAQYF. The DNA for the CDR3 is TGTGCCAGCAGCCCCCAGGGACACCCTGGGGCCCAGTACTTC.

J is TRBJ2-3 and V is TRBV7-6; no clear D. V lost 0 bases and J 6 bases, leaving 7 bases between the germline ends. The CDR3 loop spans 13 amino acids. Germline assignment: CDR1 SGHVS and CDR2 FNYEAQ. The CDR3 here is CASSLAIRDTQYF. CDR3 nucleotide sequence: TGTGCCAGCAGCTTAGCTATCCGGGATACGCAGTATTTT.

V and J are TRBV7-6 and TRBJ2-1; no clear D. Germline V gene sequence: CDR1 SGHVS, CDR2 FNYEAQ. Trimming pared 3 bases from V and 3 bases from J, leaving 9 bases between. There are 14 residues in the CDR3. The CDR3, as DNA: TGTGCCAGCAGCTTTCGCAGGAACTACAATGAGCAGTTCTTC. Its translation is CASSFRRNYNEQFF.

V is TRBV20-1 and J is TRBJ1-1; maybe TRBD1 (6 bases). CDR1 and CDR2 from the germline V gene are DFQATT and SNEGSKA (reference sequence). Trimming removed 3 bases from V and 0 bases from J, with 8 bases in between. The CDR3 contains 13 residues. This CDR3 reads CSASGGLNTEAFF. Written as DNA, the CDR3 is TGCAGTGCTAGTGGGGGCTTGAACACTGAAGCTTTCTTT.

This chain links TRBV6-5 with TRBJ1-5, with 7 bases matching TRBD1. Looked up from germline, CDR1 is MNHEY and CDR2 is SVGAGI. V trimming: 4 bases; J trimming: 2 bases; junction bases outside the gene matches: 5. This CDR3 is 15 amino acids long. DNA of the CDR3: TGTGCCAGCAGTTCCGACAGGGCCGGCAATCAGCCCCAGCATTTT. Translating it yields CASSSDRAGNQPQHF.

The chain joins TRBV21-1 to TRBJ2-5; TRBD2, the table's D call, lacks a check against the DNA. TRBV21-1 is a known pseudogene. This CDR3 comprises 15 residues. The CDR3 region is CASTLGLAAQETQYF. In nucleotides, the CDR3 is TGTGCCAGCACCCTAGGACTAGCGGCGCAAGAGACCCAGTACTTC.

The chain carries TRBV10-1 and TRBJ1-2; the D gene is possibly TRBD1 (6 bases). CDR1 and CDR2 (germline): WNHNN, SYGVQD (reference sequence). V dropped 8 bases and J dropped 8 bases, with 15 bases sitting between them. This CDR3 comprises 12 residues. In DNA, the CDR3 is TGCGCCAGCGGGGACACCTCGGGCGGCTACACCTTC. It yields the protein CASGDTSGGYTF.

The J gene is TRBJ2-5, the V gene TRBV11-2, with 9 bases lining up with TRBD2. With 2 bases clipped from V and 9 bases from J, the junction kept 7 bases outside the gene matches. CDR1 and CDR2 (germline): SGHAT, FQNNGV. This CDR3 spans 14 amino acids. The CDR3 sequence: CASSLLAGVHPQYF. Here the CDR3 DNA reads TGTGCCAGCAGCTTATTAGCGGGAGTACATCCCCAGTACTTC. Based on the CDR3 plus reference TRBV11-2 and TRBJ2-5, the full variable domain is EAGVAQSPRYKIIEKRQSVAFWCNPISGHATLYWYQQILGQGPKLLIQFQNNGVVDDSQLPKDRFSAERLKGVDSTLKIQPAKLEDSAVYLCASSLLAGVHPQYFGPGTRLLVL.

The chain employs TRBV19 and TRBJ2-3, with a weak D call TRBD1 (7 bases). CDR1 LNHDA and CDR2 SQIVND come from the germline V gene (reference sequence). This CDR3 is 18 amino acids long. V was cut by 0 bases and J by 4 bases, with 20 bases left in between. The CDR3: CASSIDQMTGRSADTQYF. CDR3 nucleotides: TGTGCCAGTAGTATAGATCAAATGACAGGGAGGTCCGCAGATACGCAGTATTTT.

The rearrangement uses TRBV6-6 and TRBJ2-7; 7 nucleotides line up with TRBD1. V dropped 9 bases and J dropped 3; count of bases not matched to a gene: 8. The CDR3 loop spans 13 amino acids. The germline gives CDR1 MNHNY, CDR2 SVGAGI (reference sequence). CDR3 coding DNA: TGTGCCAGTAGGACAGGCCCTCTCTACGAGCAGTACTTC. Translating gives CASRTGPLYEQYF.

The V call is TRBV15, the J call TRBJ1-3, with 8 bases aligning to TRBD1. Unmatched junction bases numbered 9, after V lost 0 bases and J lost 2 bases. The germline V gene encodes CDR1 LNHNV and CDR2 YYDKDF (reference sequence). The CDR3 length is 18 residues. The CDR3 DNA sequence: TGTGCCACCAGCAGAGATCCCACGTTACAGGGGGCTGGAAACACCATATATTTT. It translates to CATSRDPTLQGAGNTIYF.

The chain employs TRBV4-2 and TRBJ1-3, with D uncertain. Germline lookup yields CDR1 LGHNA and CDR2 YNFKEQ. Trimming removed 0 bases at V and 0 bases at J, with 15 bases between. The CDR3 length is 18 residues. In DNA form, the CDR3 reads TGTGCCAGCAGCCAAGAGGTGAGACTGCTTCCCTCTGGAAACACCATATATTTT. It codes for CASSQEVRLLPSGNTIYF.

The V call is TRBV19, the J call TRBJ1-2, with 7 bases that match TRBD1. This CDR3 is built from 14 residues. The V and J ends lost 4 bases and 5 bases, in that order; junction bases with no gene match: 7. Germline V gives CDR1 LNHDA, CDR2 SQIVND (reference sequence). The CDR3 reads CASSKPAGQYGYTF. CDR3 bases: TGTGCCAGTAGTAAACCGGCGGGACAGTATGGCTACACCTTC.

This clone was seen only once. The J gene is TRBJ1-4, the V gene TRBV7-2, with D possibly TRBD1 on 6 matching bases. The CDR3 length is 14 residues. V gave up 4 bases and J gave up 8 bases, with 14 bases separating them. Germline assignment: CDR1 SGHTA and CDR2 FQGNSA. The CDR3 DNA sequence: TGTGCCAGCAGCTCCGGGGGGCAGCGAGAAAAACTGTTTTTT. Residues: CASSSGGQREKLFF. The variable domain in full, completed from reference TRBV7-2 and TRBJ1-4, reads GAGVSQSPSNKVTEKGKDVELRCDPISGHTALYWYRQSLGQGLEFLIYFQGNSAPDKSGLPSDRFSAERTGGSVSTLTIQRTQQEDSAVYLCASSSGGQREKLFFGSGTQLSVL.

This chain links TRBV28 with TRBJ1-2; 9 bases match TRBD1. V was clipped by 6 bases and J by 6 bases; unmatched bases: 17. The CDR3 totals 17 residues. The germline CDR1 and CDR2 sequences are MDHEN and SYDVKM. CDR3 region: CASRLAGTGRAYHGYTF. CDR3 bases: TGTGCCAGCAGGTTAGCCGGGACAGGGCGAGCTTATCATGGCTACACCTTC.

This CDR3 reads CASRSRGQAFYEQYF. The CDR3 DNA reads TGTGCCTCAAGATCGAGGGGACAGGCTTTCTACGAGCAGTACTTC. The chain has TRBV5-6 and TRBJ2-7; 8 bases match TRBD1. The V segment lost 10 bases and the J segment 3 bases; nucleotides outside the gene matches: 15. Germline CDR1 reads SGHDT; CDR2 reads YYEEEE. The CDR3 covers 15 residues.

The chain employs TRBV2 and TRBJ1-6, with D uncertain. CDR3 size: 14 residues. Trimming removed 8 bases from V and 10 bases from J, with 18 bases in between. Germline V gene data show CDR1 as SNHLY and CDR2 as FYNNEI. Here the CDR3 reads CASSSSLRGSPLHF. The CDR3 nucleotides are TGTGCCAGCTCAAGTAGCCTGCGCGGGTCACCCCTCCACTTT. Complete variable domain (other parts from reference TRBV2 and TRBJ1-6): EPEVTQTPSHQVTQMGQEVILRCVPISNHLYFYWYRQILGQKVEFLVSFYNNEISEKSEIFDDQFSVERPDGSNFTLKIRSTKLEDSAMYFCASSSSLRGSPLHFGNGTRLTVT.

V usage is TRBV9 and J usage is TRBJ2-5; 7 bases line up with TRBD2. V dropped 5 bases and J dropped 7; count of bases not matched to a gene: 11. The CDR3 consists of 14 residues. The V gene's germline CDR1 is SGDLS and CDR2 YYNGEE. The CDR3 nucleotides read TGTGCCAGCAGTCCTTCGGGACTAAGCTGGACCCAGTACTTC. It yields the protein CASSPSGLSWTQYF.